These 11 T cell receptor beta chains were sequenced from one sample in a study of cytomegalovirus exposure and HLA in healthy donors. A multiplex PCR was run with 60 Vbeta primers and 13 Jbeta primers. This table comes from immunoSEQ multiplex PCR, and its TCRdb copy is limited to in-frame clones, with some not included. The repertoire holds 250,000 to 350,000 clones, with around 65% as singletons. The sample was PBMCs. The receptors originated from a female donor in good health and CMV-seronegative.

The rearrangement uses TRBV6-6 and TRBJ1-2; D possibly corresponds to TRBD1 (5 bases). V dropped 6 bases and J dropped 1 base, with 6 bases sitting between them. Germline lookup yields CDR1 MNHNY and CDR2 SVGAGI (reference sequence). The CDR3 length is 12 residues. CDR3 nucleotides: TGTGCCAGCAGACAGGTTAACTATGGCTACACCTTC. Its protein is CASRQVNYGYTF.

This rearrangement joins TRBV11-3 to TRBJ2-1, with TRBD2 as a possible D gene (5 bases). Between the trimmed V and J ends, which lost 5 bases and 0 bases, there was a span of 11 bases. CDR3 length equals 15 residues. Germline V gene sequence: CDR1 SGHNT, CDR2 YENEEA. The chain's CDR3 is CASSPEGLSYNEQFF. In DNA, the CDR3 is TGTGCCAGCAGCCCAGAGGGTCTCTCCTACAATGAGCAGTTCTTC.

The rearrangement uses TRBV6-1 and TRBJ1-6, with 7 bases lining up with TRBD1. In germline, CDR1 is MNHNS, CDR2 SASEGT. The CDR3 covers 17 residues. V gave up 2 bases and J gave up 6 bases; unmatched junction bases: 10. CDR3 protein: CASSEKAGGIANSPLHF. The CDR3 coding sequence is TGTGCCAGCAGTGAAAAGGCAGGGGGAATAGCTAATTCACCCCTCCACTTT.

This clone showed up just once. The chain uses TRBV5-1 and TRBJ2-1; 8 bases are shared with TRBD2. Germline V gene lookup returns CDR1 SGHRS and CDR2 YFSETQ. V shed 5 bases and J 3 bases; nucleotides not matched to a gene: 10. The CDR3 runs to 16 residues. The CDR3 reads CASSYTGTRYYNEQFF. CDR3 nucleotide sequence: TGCGCCAGCAGTTATACCGGGACTAGATACTACAATGAGCAGTTCTTC. Full variable domain (remainder filled in from reference TRBV5-1 and TRBJ2-1): KAGVTQTPRYLIKTRGQQVTLSCSPISGHRSVSWYQQTPGQGLQFLFEYFSETQRNKGNFPGRFSGRQFSNSRSEMNVSTLELGDSALYLCASSYTGTRYYNEQFFGPGTRLTVL.

The gene calls are TRBV18 and TRBJ2-1; 10 nucleotides line up with TRBD2. Germline CDR1 KGHSH, CDR2 LQKENI. The CDR3 contains 15 residues. Trimming cost V 6 bases and J 7 bases; bases outside gene matches: 9. This CDR3 is CASSLIAGGSNEQFF. CDR3 nucleotide sequence: TGTGCCAGCTCGCTCATAGCGGGAGGCTCTAATGAGCAGTTCTTC.

The chain recombines TRBV9 with TRBJ2-7; 8 nucleotides agree with TRBD2. Germline V lookup: CDR1 SGDLS, CDR2 YYNGEE. Trimming at V came to 2 bases and at J to 5 bases, leaving 6 bases not matched to a gene. CDR3 size: 14 residues. The CDR3 DNA reads as TGTGCCAGCAGCGTGGTAGCGGGAACGAACGAGCAGTACTTC. Translation gives CASSVVAGTNEQYF.

This chain links TRBV6-4 with TRBJ1-1, with 7 nucleotides matching TRBD1. The germline CDR1 and CDR2 sequences are MRHNA and SNTAGT. V lost 3 bases and J lost 6; bases outside the gene matches: 4. CDR3 length: 13 amino acids. The CDR3 reads CASSEHRGAEAFF. The DNA for the CDR3 is TGTGCCAGCAGTGAGCACAGGGGAGCTGAAGCTTTCTTT.

This chain uses TRBV19 with TRBJ2-1; 7 bases fit TRBD2. Germline CDR1 reads LNHDA; CDR2 reads SQIVND (reference sequence). After removal of 6 bases from V and 3 bases from J, the junction contained 8 bases not matched to a gene. CDR3 size: 15 residues. The CDR3 DNA is TGTGCCAGTAGGGAGAGTGGCGGGGGCTACAATGAGCAGTTCTTC. The encoded protein is CASRESGGGYNEQFF.

This chain joins TRBV6-5 and TRBJ2-1; tentative D call: TRBD2 (5 bases). Germline CDR1 and CDR2: MNHEY and SVGAGI. The CDR3 extends over 15 amino acids. V was pared by 0 bases and J by 6 bases, with 12 bases between. In nucleotides, the CDR3 is TGTGCCAGCAGTTACTCGAATGGGCGGGCCAATGAGCAGTTCTTC. It specifies CASSYSNGRANEQFF.

The rearrangement links TRBV5-6 to TRBJ1-5, with D maybe TRBD1 (5 bases). The CDR3 is 17 residues long. CDR1 is SGHDT, CDR2 YYEEEE, per germline. Trimming took off 2 bases at V and 4 bases at J, with 19 bases between the two ends. The CDR3 spells CASSLGPGKAANQPQHF. In DNA, the CDR3 is TGTGCCAGCAGCTTAGGACCAGGGAAGGCGGCAAATCAGCCCCAGCATTTT.

This chain uses TRBV6-1 with TRBJ1-4; TRBD1 matches 7 bases. The length of the CDR3 is 13 residues. V dropped 6 bases and J dropped 6; count of bases not matched to a gene: 4. The germline gives CDR1 MNHNS, CDR2 SASEGT. The CDR3 coding sequence is TGTGCCAGCAGGGACAGGCAATATGAAAAACTGTTTTTT. Translation: CASRDRQYEKLFF.